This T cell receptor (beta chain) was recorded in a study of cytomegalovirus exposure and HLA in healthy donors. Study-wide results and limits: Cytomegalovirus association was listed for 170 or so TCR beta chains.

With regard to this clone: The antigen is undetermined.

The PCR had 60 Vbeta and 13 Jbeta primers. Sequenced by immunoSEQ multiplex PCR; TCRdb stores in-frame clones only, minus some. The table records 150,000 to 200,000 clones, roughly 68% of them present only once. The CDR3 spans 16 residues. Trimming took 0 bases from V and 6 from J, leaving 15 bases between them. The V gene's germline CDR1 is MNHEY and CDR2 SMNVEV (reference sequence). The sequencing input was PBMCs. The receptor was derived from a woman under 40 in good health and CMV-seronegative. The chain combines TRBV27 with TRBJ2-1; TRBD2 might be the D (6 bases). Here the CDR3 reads CASSLSRDRGTNEQFF. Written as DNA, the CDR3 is TGTGCCAGCAGTTTATCGCGGGACCGAGGGACCAATGAGCAGTTCTTC.